This TCR beta chain was profiled in a study of OX40 agonist ivuxolimab in advanced cancers. Across the whole study: Head and neck, renal cell, melanoma or hepatocellular carcinoma were the cancers that dose-escalation patients had. Findings of the study overall: Some patients who did not respond also had low normalized T-cell clonal expansion.

Generated by immunoSEQ multiplex PCR, the TCRdb table keeps only in-frame clones and is missing some. The sample carries 98,000 or so clones, roughly 95% recorded once. With respect to this clone: Its target is unknown.

Germline V gene data show CDR1 as SGHDN and CDR2 as FVKESK. This CDR3 spans 14 amino acids. The V and J ends lost 4 bases and 9 bases, in that order; junction bases with no gene match: 8. The chain has TRBV14 and TRBJ2-1, with TRBD1 matching 8 bases. The sample here was CD4+ or CD8+ T cells sorted from blood, taken in a trial of the OX40 agonist ivuxolimab. This receptor was taken from an adult with an advanced solid tumor such as melanoma, head and neck, liver or kidney cancer. The CDR3 nucleotides read TGTGCCAGCAGCCGAGGACAGGGTAGGGGTGAGCAGTTCTTC. As protein: CASSRGQGRGEQFF.